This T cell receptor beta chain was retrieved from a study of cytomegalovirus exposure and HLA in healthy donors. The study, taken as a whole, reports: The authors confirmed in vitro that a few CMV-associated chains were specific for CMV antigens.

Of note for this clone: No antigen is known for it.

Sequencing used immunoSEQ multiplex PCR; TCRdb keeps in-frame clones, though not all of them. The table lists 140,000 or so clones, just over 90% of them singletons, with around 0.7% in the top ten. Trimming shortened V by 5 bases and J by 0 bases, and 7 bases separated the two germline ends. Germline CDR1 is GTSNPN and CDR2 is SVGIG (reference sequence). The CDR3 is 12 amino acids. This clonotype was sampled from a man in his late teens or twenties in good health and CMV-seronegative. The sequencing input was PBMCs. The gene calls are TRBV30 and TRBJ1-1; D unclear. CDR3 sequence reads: CAWGQLNTEAFF. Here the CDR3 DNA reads TGTGCCTGGGGGCAGTTGAACACTGAAGCTTTCTTT.